These 22 T cell receptor beta chains originate from one sample sequenced in a study of T cell repertoires in cytomegalovirus infection. TCRdb itself ran the reads through MiXCR, one entry per CDR3 protein. The sample holds 200,000 or so distinct CDR3 sequences, 28% seen once. The sequenced sample consisted of PBMCs. The origin of the receptors is a human donor in good health (CMV status not recorded). Some clones in this sample may be carry-over from other donors' samples.

This chain connects TRBV20-1 to TRBJ2-1, with 11 bases that match TRBD2. The CDR3 has 13 residues. The J segment lost 4 bases and the V segment lost 6 bases, leaving 2 bases of the junction unmatched. Germline V gene data show CDR1 as DFQATT and CDR2 as SNEGSKA (reference sequence). The CDR3 DNA is TGCAGTGCGACTAGCGGGGATTACAATGAGCAGTTCTTC. Translating it yields CSATSGDYNEQFF.

This clonotype was seen repeatedly, ten times or more. The rearrangement joins TRBV7-2 to TRBJ2-7; TRBD2 might be the D (5 bases). CDR1 is SGHTA, CDR2 FQGNSA, per germline. The CDR3 runs 13 residues. V lost 5 bases to trimming and J lost 4 bases, with 12 bases between them. The CDR3: CASSRLGAYEQYF. In DNA, the CDR3 is TGTGCCAGCAGCCGACTGGGAGCGTACGAGCAGTACTTC.

The rearrangement links TRBV6-5 to TRBJ2-5; D uncertain. Trimming removed 4 bases from V and 4 bases from J, with 10 bases in between. The CDR3 is 13 amino acids. CDR1 and CDR2 from the germline V gene are MNHEY and SVGAGI. CDR3 nucleotide sequence: TGTGCCAGCAGTTCCCTAGAAACAGAGACCCAGTACTTC. Its protein is CASSSLETETQYF.

This clonotype was counted a few times. CDR3 residues: CASSLDLSNSNQPQHF. The CDR3 DNA reads TGTGCCAGCAGCCTCGACCTTTCTAATAGCAATCAGCCCCAGCATTTT. V and J are TRBV12-3 or TRBV12-4 and TRBJ1-5; D call uncertain. The ends were cut back, 6 bases at V and 0 bases at J, with 15 bases in the middle. The CDR3 has 16 residues.

This clonotype was counted a single time. J is TRBJ2-1 and V is TRBV2, with 8 bases fitting TRBD1. V lost 5 bases, J lost 7 bases, and 10 bases stayed unmatched. The CDR3 contains 15 residues. CDR1 is SNHLY, CDR2 FYNNEI, per germline. CDR3 residues: CASSTGQGGYNEQFF. The CDR3 nucleotides are TGTGCCAGCAGTACCGGACAGGGCGGTTATAATGAGCAGTTCTTC.

This chain links TRBV7-6 with TRBJ2-7; D unresolved. Per the germline V gene, CDR1 is SGHVS and CDR2 is FNYEAQ. The CDR3 has 11 residues. Between the trimmed V and J ends, which lost 5 bases and 7 bases, there was a span of 9 bases. CDR3 region: CASSQVREQYF. CDR3 bases: TGTGCCAGCAGCCAGGTACGAGAGCAGTACTTC.

This clonotype was observed a handful of times. This sequence joins TRBV3-1 and TRBJ2-2; D ambiguous. V lost 1 base and J 2 bases, leaving 8 bases between the germline ends. CDR1 LGHDT and CDR2 YNNKEL come from the germline V gene (reference sequence). CDR3 length: 15 residues. The CDR3 DNA reads TGTGCCAGCAGCCAAGGGACCATAAACACCGGGGAGCTGTTTTTT. Its protein is CASSQGTINTGELFF.

The V gene is TRBV14, the J gene TRBJ1-2; D is unclear. The CDR3 totals 15 residues. Trimming took off 1 base at V and 6 bases at J, with 15 bases between the two ends. CDR1 is SGHDN, CDR2 FVKESK, per germline. Here the CDR3 DNA reads TGTGCCAGCAGCCAAGTGGCAGGTTATCCTGATGGCTACACCTTC. Protein product: CASSQVAGYPDGYTF.

The rearrangement links TRBV5-5 to TRBJ2-7; unclear D gene. Germline values: CDR1 SGHKS, CDR2 YYEKEE (reference sequence). CDR3 length: 12 residues. Trimming took off 3 bases at V and 3 bases at J, with 7 bases between the two ends. Here the CDR3 DNA reads TGTGCCAGCAGCTGGGAAGGCTACGAGCAGTACTTC. Its translation is CASSWEGYEQYF. The full variable domain, with the rest looked up from reference TRBV5-5 and TRBJ2-7, is DAGVTQSPTHLIKTRGQQVTLRCSPISGHKSVSWYQQVLGQGPQFIFQYYEKEERGRGNFPDRFSARQFPNYSSELNVNALLLGDSALYLCASSWEGYEQYFGPGTRLTVT.

The V and J genes are TRBV20-1 and TRBJ2-3; D is unclear. The germline V gene encodes CDR1 DFQATT and CDR2 SNEGSKA (reference sequence). V was cut by 0 bases and J by 2 bases, with 6 bases left in between. The CDR3 spans 13 residues. As DNA, the CDR3 is TGCAGTGCTAGAGACGGAGACACAGATACGCAGTATTTT. It is translated as CSARDGDTDTQYF.

This clonotype showed up just a few times. The genes are TRBV2 and TRBJ2-2; D uncertain. V lost 7 bases and J lost 3, with 12 bases in between. The CDR3 runs to 14 residues. Per germline, CDR1 SNHLY and CDR2 FYNNEI. CDR3 in amino acids: CASTIRADTGELFF. The CDR3 nucleotides are TGTGCCAGCACGATAAGGGCAGACACCGGGGAGCTGTTTTTT.

A few counts support this clonotype. The chain links TRBV12-3 or TRBV12-4 to TRBJ1-2; maybe TRBD1 (6 bases). Trimming took off 4 bases at V and 7 bases at J, with 10 bases between the two ends. The CDR3 totals 12 residues. The CDR3 reads CASSSRGAGYTF. CDR3 DNA sequence: TGTGCCAGCAGTTCCCGGGGGGCTGGCTACACCTTC.

This clonotype occurred a few times. The chain uses TRBV19 and TRBJ2-7, with D tentatively TRBD1 or TRBD2 (6 bases each). Germline V lookup: CDR1 LNHDA, CDR2 SQIVND (reference sequence). Trimming shortened V by 3 bases and J by 6 bases, and 12 bases separated the two germline ends. The CDR3 has 13 amino acids. CDR3 sequence reads: CASSIERGAEQYF. Here the CDR3 DNA reads TGTGCCAGTAGTATCGAAAGGGGGGCCGAGCAGTACTTC.

The CDR3 sequence: CASGLELNTEAFF. For the CDR3, the DNA is TGTGCCAGCGGATTAGAGTTGAACACTGAAGCTTTCTTT. This chain uses TRBV2 with TRBJ1-1; D unclear. The V gene's germline CDR1 is SNHLY and CDR2 FYNNEI. The V gene lost 8 bases and the J gene lost 0 bases, with 10 bases spanning the gap. This CDR3 is built from 13 residues.

The chain has TRBV15 and TRBJ1-2, with D possibly being TRBD1 (5 bases). Germline V CDR1 and CDR2: LNHNV, YYDKDF (reference sequence). The CDR3 covers 15 residues. Trimming left V 0 bases short and J 0 bases short, with 8 bases between. The chain's CDR3 is CATSRDQTANYGYTF. CDR3 bases: TGTGCCACCAGCAGAGATCAGACAGCTAACTATGGCTACACCTTC. Supplemented by reference TRBV15 and TRBJ1-2, the full variable domain reads DAMVIQNPRYQVTQFGKPVTLSCSQTLNHNVMYWYQQKSSQAPKLLFHYYDKDFNNEADTPDNFQSRRPNTSFCFLDIRSPGLGDTAMYLCATSRDQTANYGYTFGSGTRLTVV.

In regard to this clonotype: A read error is likely, as this CDR3 ends without the conserved phenylalanine or tryptophan. CDR3 nucleotides: TGTGCCAGCAGCTCTTCACGACTAGCGGGGGGGCGAACCGGGGAGCTGTTTTCT. Encoded protein: CASSSSRLAGGRTGELFS. The chain couples TRBV7-2 to TRBJ2-2; 14 bases fit TRBD2. V shed 4 bases and J 5 bases; nucleotides not matched to a gene: 9. The CDR3 has 18 amino acids. Germline V gene data show CDR1 as SGHTA and CDR2 as FQGNSA.

This clonotype was recorded a few times. The V and J genes are TRBV19 and TRBJ1-1; D is ambiguous. This CDR3 spans 13 amino acids. The V end lost 5 bases, the J end lost 1 base, and 8 bases lay between the germline ends. Germline CDR1 and CDR2: LNHDA and SQIVND (reference sequence). The CDR3 reads CASSVGANTEAFF. CDR3 DNA: TGTGCCAGTAGTGTAGGAGCGAACACTGAAGCTTTCTTT. The variable domain in full, completed from reference TRBV19 and TRBJ1-1, reads DGGITQSPKYLFRKEGQNVTLSCEQNLNHDAMYWYRQDPGQGLRLIYYSQIVNDFQKGDIAEGYSVSREKKESFPLTVTSAQKNPTAFYLCASSVGANTEAFFGQGTRLTVV.

Comments on this clonotype: An end of the junction differs from the germline gene, which may be a read error. In nucleotides, the CDR3 is TGTGCTAGCAGCTTAATACTGAAGAGGGGTTCCGAGCAGTTCTTC. It encodes CASSLILKRGSEQFF. The rearrangement uses TRBV7-6 and TRBJ2-1; D may correspond to TRBD1 or TRBD2 (5 bases each). From germline, CDR1 is SGHVS and CDR2 FNYEAQ. This CDR3 is built from 15 residues.

CDR3 bases: TGTGCCAGCAGCTTTGGAGCAGGGCATCCTTACGAGCAGTACTTC. Residues: CASSFGAGHPYEQYF. The genes are TRBV11-2 and TRBJ2-7; tentatively, D is TRBD1 (5 bases). This CDR3 spans 15 amino acids. Trimming removed 3 bases from V and 4 bases from J, with 16 bases in between. From germline, CDR1 is SGHAT and CDR2 FQNNGV.

This clonotype was counted a few times. The chain employs TRBV12-3 or TRBV12-4 and TRBJ2-1, with TRBD2 identical over 7 bases. The CDR3 extends over 11 amino acids. V was pared by 6 bases and J by 9 bases, with 2 bases of the junction left unmatched. The CDR3 protein is CASSPGGEQFF. The CDR3 nucleotides read TGTGCCAGCAGCCCGGGGGGTGAGCAGTTCTTC.

The chain has TRBV2 and TRBJ2-7; possibly TRBD2 for D (5 bases). Per germline, CDR1 SNHLY and CDR2 FYNNEI. This CDR3 has 13 residues. Trimming shortened V by 6 bases and J by 7 bases, and 16 bases separated the two germline ends. The CDR3 region has the DNA TGTGCCAGCAGGGATTTGTCCGAGGGAGAGCAGTACTTC. Amino acid sequence: CASRDLSEGEQYF.

The V and J genes are TRBV20-1 and TRBJ2-7; 7 positions match TRBD1. Germline CDR1 is DFQATT and CDR2 is SNEGSKA (reference sequence). Germline trimming cut 5 bases from V and 6 bases from J; bases unmatched to any gene: 10. The CDR3 runs to 13 residues. The CDR3 DNA is TGCAGTGCTTTGGACAGGAATCCGTCCGAGCAGTACTTC. It translates to CSALDRNPSEQYF.